A single sample gave rise to the 21 T cell receptor beta chains below, sequenced in a study of T-cell reconstitution after alpha-beta-depleted transplantation in children (dated by TCRdb to the mid-2010s). The treatment or condition label on this specimen signifies: allogeneic hematopoietic cell transplantation with graft depleted of TCRalphabeta T cells and CD19 B cells. The protocol used for the library was PCR. Sequencing used an Illumina HiSeq 2500. TCR libraries were prepared with molecular barcoding, using unique molecular identifiers to normalize TCRbeta repertoire quantification. TCRdb redid the processing of the public reads, applying fastp at Q25 and MiXCR, and retained in-frame beta chains. Rows matching on CDR3 protein sequence are summarized as one entry with the most common DNA and genes. A total of approximately 500,000 distinct CDR3 sequences appear in this sample, about 10% of them only once. The ten top clones hold about 2.1% of the sample.

The specimen comprised PBMCs, sampled before TCRalphabeta/CD19-depleted stem cell transplant. The receptors shown here come from a child aged 2 to 10 with inherited bone marrow failure, due to receive a stem cell transplant.

Ten or more counts support this clonotype. The DNA for the CDR3 is TGTGCCAGCAGTTCACTAGCGGGACTCACAGATACGCAGTATTTT. It yields the protein CASSSLAGLTDTQYF. The chain combines TRBV12-3 or TRBV12-4 with TRBJ2-3, with 10 positions matching TRBD2. Trimming took 4 bases from V and 2 from J; bases not matched to a gene: 3. The CDR3 consists of 15 residues.

This clonotype showed up many times. The chain links TRBV11-2 to TRBJ2-7; 7 positions match TRBD2. The CDR3 sequence is 14 residues long. Germline CDR1 reads SGHAT; CDR2 reads FQNNGV. V was clipped by 5 bases and J by 3 bases; unmatched bases: 7. In nucleotides, the CDR3 is TGTGCCAGCAGCCACGCGGGGGTTCGCTACGAGCAGTACTTC. Protein product: CASSHAGVRYEQYF.

V usage is TRBV15 and J usage is TRBJ2-3, with D maybe TRBD2 (5 bases). CDR1 and CDR2 from the germline V gene are LNHNV and YYDKDF (reference sequence). V was cut by 0 bases and J by 0 bases, with 16 bases left in between. This CDR3 comprises 18 residues. The CDR3 sequence: CATSRDPLARPSTDTQYF. The CDR3 nucleotides are TGTGCCACCAGCAGAGACCCCCTAGCCCGTCCTAGCACAGATACGCAGTATTTT.

This clonotype appeared many times. The chain carries TRBV5-8 and TRBJ2-7, with D maybe TRBD2 (6 bases). Per the germline V gene, CDR1 is SGHTS and CDR2 is YDEGEE. V lost 4 bases, J lost 0 bases, and 17 bases lay in between. This CDR3 contains 16 residues. CDR3 sequence reads: CASSRVAGSSSYEQYF. Written as DNA, the CDR3 is TGTGCCAGCAGCAGGGTGGCGGGGTCGAGCTCCTACGAGCAGTACTTC.

The sample holds many counts of this clonotype. V is TRBV5-1 and J is TRBJ2-3; 16 bases fit TRBD2. CDR3 length: 17 amino acids. CDR1 is SGHRS and CDR2 is YFSETQ in the germline V gene. V trimming: 4 bases; J trimming: 3 bases; junction bases outside the gene matches: 5. CDR3 nucleotides: TGCGCCAGCAGCACGGGGACTAGCGGGAGGGAGACAGATACGCAGTATTTT. As protein: CASSTGTSGRETDTQYF.

This clonotype was counted a few times. This chain connects TRBV27 to TRBJ1-1; D unclear. CDR1 MNHEY and CDR2 SMNVEV come from the germline V gene (reference sequence). The CDR3 is 13 amino acids. The germline V and J ends were trimmed by 1 base and 1 base, with 4 bases remaining between them. CDR3 nucleotides: TGTGCCAGCAGTTTATACTGGAACACTGAAGCTTTCTTT. The encoded protein is CASSLYWNTEAFF.

Points on this clonotype: An end of the junction differs from the germline gene, which may be a read error. This chain uses TRBV30 with TRBJ2-1, with D unclear. CDR3 length equals 11 residues. Germline CDR1 is GTSNPN and CDR2 is SVGIG (reference sequence). The DNA for the CDR3 is TGCTCCGGGTCCGCCTACAATGAGCAGTTCTTC. It codes for CSGSAYNEQFF.

This clonotype has ten or more counts. The CDR3 reads CASSLNPSSYNEQFF. Here the CDR3 DNA reads TGTGCCAGCAGCTTAAATCCCAGCTCCTACAATGAGCAGTTCTTC. The V and J genes are TRBV7-8 and TRBJ2-1; D uncertain. CDR1 is SGHVS and CDR2 is FQNEAQ in the germline V gene. V was clipped by 2 bases and J by 0 bases, with 8 bases between them. This CDR3 has 15 amino acids.

This clonotype has at least ten counts. This chain uses TRBV12-3 or TRBV12-4 with TRBJ2-2; D might be TRBD2 (5 bases). The V gene lost 3 bases and the J gene lost 7 bases, with 9 bases spanning the gap. The CDR3 sequence is 13 residues long. The CDR3 loop is CASSFSGFGELFF. The CDR3, as DNA: TGTGCCAGCAGTTTTTCGGGGTTCGGGGAGCTGTTTTTT.

The chain uses TRBV2 and TRBJ2-1; TRBD2 matches at 8 bases. From germline, CDR1 is SNHLY and CDR2 FYNNEI. This CDR3 contains 19 residues. The CDR3 DNA sequence: TGTACCTTCAGTACCCTAGGAGCGGGAGTTCCGCTGGGTGGCAATGAGCAGTTCTTC. Its translation: CTFSTLGAGVPLGGNEQFF. Filled out from reference TRBV2 and TRBJ2-1, the complete variable domain reads EPEVTQTPSHQVTQMGQEVILRCVPISNHLYFYWYRQILGQKVEFLVSFYNNEISEKSEIFDDQFSVERPDGSNFTLKIRSTKLEDSAMYFCTFSTLGAGVPLGGNEQFFGPGTRLTVL.

This clonotype has just a few counts. The chain uses TRBV2 and TRBJ2-6, with 10 positions matching TRBD1. CDR1 and CDR2 (germline): SNHLY, FYNNEI. CDR3 size: 19 residues. Trimming at V came to 6 bases and at J to 0 bases, leaving 11 bases not matched to a gene. DNA for the CDR3: TGTGCCAGCAGGCTGAGGTCCGGGACAGGGGACTCTGGGGCCAACGTCCTGACTTTC. It yields the protein CASRLRSGTGDSGANVLTF.

This clonotype was seen at least ten times. The genes are TRBV27 and TRBJ1-4; tentatively, D is TRBD1 (6 bases). Germline assignment: CDR1 MNHEY and CDR2 SMNVEV (reference sequence). With 6 bases removed from V and 6 bases from J, the gap between germline ends came to 20 bases. The CDR3 covers 16 residues. The CDR3 is CASRRKPGAGYEKLFF. CDR3 DNA sequence: TGTGCCAGCAGACGCAAGCCAGGGGCCGGGTATGAAAAACTGTTTTTT. The variable domain in full, with the rest retrieved from reference TRBV27 and TRBJ1-4, is EAQVTQNPRYLITVTGKKLTVTCSQNMNHEYMSWYRQDPGLGLRQIYYSMNVEVTDKGDVPEGYKVSRKEKRNFPLILESPSPNQTSLYFCASRRKPGAGYEKLFFGSGTQLSVL.

The table lists this clonotype with many counts. The rearrangement links TRBV29-1 to TRBJ2-7, with D perhaps TRBD1 (7 bases). The CDR3 is made up of 16 amino acids. Germline CDR1 and CDR2: SQVTM and ANQGSEA. V was cut by 2 bases and J by 3 bases, with 20 bases left in between. The DNA for the CDR3 is TGCAGCGTTGAACGCACGGGGGACAGAATGGTCTACGAGCAGTACTTC. This gives the protein CSVERTGDRMVYEQYF.

The sample holds many counts of this clonotype. The chain employs TRBV27 and TRBJ2-2; D gene unclear. Germline assignment: CDR1 MNHEY and CDR2 SMNVEV (reference sequence). CDR3 length: 16 amino acids. Deletions cut 1 base from V and 7 bases from J, with 16 bases between. The CDR3 DNA reads as TGTGCCAGCAGTTTATATCCCGATGACCCGTTCGGGGAGCTGTTTTTT. Its translation: CASSLYPDDPFGELFF.

The sample holds many counts of this clonotype. This rearrangement joins TRBV4-3 to TRBJ1-6; 10 bases are a match to TRBD1. V dropped 2 bases and J dropped 14; count of bases not matched to a gene: 12. Germline values: CDR1 LGHNA, CDR2 YSLEER. The CDR3 consists of 16 residues. The CDR3 coding sequence is TGCGCCAGCAGCCAATTGCGGGACAGGGGATTTTCGGCCCTCCACTTT. Its translation is CASSQLRDRGFSALHF.

This clonotype was detected many times. This chain connects TRBV7-2 to TRBJ1-1, with 7 bases fitting TRBD1. The length of the CDR3 is 13 residues. The germline V gene encodes CDR1 SGHTA and CDR2 FQGNSA. V lost 2 bases and J lost 7; bases outside the gene matches: 4. The CDR3 protein is CASSLLGQFEAFF. The CDR3 nucleotides read TGTGCCAGCAGCTTATTGGGACAGTTTGAAGCTTTCTTT.

The V and J genes are TRBV20-1 and TRBJ2-7, with 10 bases aligning to TRBD2. CDR1 is DFQATT and CDR2 is SNEGSKA in the germline V gene (reference sequence). The ends lost 5 bases at V and 3 bases at J; junction bases unmatched: 4. The CDR3 consists of 13 residues. The CDR3: CSAPSGRSYEQYF. CDR3 sequence (DNA): TGCAGTGCTCCTAGCGGGAGAAGCTACGAGCAGTACTTC.

The sample holds many counts of this clonotype. V and J are TRBV4-3 and TRBJ1-1; D unclear. V was trimmed by 1 base and J by 2 bases, leaving 17 bases between them. Germline lookup yields CDR1 LGHNA and CDR2 YSLEER. CDR3 length equals 17 residues. The CDR3 DNA reads TGCGCCAGCAGCCAAGCTAGAACTCAGTTAGCTAACACTGAAGCTTTCTTT. Translation gives CASSQARTQLANTEAFF.

This clonotype was recorded many times. This chain uses TRBV12-3 or TRBV12-4 with TRBJ1-2, with D unclear. V was trimmed by 3 bases and J by 6 bases, leaving 8 bases between them. The CDR3 has 12 residues. The DNA of the CDR3 is TGTGCCAGCAGTTTTTGGGGTAATGGCTACACCTTC. Translation gives CASSFWGNGYTF.

This clonotype was recorded many times. The chain links TRBV6-5 to TRBJ2-3; 7 nucleotides align to TRBD2. The CDR3 runs to 15 residues. V shed 6 bases and J 5 bases; nucleotides not matched to a gene: 11. Germline-derived CDR1 and CDR2 are MNHEY and SVGAGI. CDR3 region: CASSYQRGQGDTQYF. The CDR3 nucleotides read TGTGCCAGCAGCTACCAGCGGGGCCAGGGAGATACGCAGTATTTT.

As DNA, the CDR3 is TGTGCCAGTAGTATAGGCCTGTTCGTGGGCACCGGGGAGCTGTTTTTT. Translated, it gives CASSIGLFVGTGELFF. This chain connects TRBV19 to TRBJ2-2; D remains unclear. The CDR3 length is 16 residues. Germline V lookup: CDR1 LNHDA, CDR2 SQIVND (reference sequence). V shed 1 base and J shed 4 bases, with 13 bases lying between them.